This T cell receptor beta chain comes out of a study of blood T cells in healthy people across ages. This clonotype was detected only once. With a J-beta primer mix and a sample-barcoded 5' primer, a second PCR ran about 7 to 12 cycles. TCRdb redid the calling of the 5' RACE reads with MiXCR, one entry per CDR3 protein. This table has 1.4 million to 1.5 million distinct CDR3 sequences, around 39% appearing once. CDR3 size: 15 residues. Germline lookup yields CDR1 MGHRA and CDR2 YSYEKL. V was clipped by 0 bases and J by 10 bases; unmatched bases: 7. This clonotype originated in a young woman in good health. Sequenced sample: blood. V gene TRBV4-1 combines with J gene TRBJ2-1; 9 bases agree with TRBD1. The CDR3 sequence is CASSQEDRTGEEQFF. CDR3 sequence (DNA): TGCGCCAGCAGCCAAGAGGACAGGACAGGGGAGGAGCAGTTCTTC.